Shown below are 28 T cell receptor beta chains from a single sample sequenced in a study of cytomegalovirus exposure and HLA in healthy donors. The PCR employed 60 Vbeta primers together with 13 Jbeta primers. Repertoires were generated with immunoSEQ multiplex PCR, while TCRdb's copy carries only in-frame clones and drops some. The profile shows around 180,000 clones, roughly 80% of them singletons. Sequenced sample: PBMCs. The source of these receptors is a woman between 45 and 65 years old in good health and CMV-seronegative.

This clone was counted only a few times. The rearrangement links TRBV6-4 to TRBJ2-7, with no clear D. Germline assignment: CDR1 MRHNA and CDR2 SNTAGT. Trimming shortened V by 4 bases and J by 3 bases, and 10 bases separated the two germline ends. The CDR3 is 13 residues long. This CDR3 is CASSVEASYEQYF. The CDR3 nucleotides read TGTGCCAGCAGTGTTGAGGCCAGCTACGAGCAGTACTTC.

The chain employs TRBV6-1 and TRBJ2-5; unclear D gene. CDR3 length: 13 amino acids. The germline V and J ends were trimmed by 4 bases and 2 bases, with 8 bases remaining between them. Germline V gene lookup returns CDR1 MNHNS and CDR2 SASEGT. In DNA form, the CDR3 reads TGTGCCAGCAGTGTGGTACAGCAAGAGACCCAGTACTTC. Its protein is CASSVVQQETQYF.

Written as DNA, the CDR3 is TGTGCCAGCAGTTACTGGGCCAGGAAAGAGACCCAGTACTTC. Its protein is CASSYWARKETQYF. The chain is built from TRBV6-5 and TRBJ2-5; D not certain. CDR3 length: 14 amino acids. From germline, CDR1 is MNHEY and CDR2 SVGAGI. V lost 1 base and J 3 bases, leaving 9 bases between the germline ends.

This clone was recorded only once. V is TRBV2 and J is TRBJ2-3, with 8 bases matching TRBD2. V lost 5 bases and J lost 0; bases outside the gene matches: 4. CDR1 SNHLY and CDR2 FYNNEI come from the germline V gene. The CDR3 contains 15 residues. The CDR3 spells CASSRSGGSTDTQYF. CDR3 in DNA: TGTGCCAGCAGTCGAAGCGGGGGTAGCACAGATACGCAGTATTTT.

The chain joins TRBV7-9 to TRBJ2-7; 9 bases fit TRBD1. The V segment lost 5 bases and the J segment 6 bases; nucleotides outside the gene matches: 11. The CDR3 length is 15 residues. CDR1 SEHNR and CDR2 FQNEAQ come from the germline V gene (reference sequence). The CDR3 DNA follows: TGTGCCAGCAGCCGGGACAGGGAAGTCTCTAGCGAGCAGTACTTC. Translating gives CASSRDREVSSEQYF. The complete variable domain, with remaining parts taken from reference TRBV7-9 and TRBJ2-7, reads DTGVSQNPRHKITKRGQNVTFRCDPISEHNRLYWYRQTLGQGPEFLTYFQNEAQLEKSRLLSDRFSAERPKGSFSTLEIQRTEQGDSAMYLCASSRDREVSSEQYFGPGTRLTVT.

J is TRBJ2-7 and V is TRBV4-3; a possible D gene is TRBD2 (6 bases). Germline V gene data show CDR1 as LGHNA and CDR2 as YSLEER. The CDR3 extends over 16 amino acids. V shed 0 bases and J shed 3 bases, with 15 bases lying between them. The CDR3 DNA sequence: TGCGCCAGCAGCCAAGACGTGGCAGCGGACTACTACGAGCAGTACTTC. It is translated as CASSQDVAADYYEQYF.

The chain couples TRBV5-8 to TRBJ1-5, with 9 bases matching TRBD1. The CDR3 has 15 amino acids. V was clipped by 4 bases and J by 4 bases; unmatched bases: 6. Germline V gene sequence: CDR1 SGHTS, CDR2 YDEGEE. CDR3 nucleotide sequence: TGTGCCAGCAGCAGCGGGGACAGGGAGAATCAGCCCCAGCATTTT. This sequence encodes CASSSGDRENQPQHF. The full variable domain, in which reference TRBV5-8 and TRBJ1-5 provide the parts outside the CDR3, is EAGVTQSPTHLIKTRGQQATLRCSPISGHTSVYWYQQALGLGLQFLLWYDEGEERNRGNFPPRFSGRQFPNYSSELNVNALELEDSALYLCASSSGDRENQPQHFGDGTRLSIL.

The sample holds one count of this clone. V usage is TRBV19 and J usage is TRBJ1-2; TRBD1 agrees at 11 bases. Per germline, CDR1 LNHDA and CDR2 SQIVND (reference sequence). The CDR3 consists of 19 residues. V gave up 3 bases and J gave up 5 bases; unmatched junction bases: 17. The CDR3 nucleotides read TGTGCCAGTAGTATCCTTCGTTGGACAGGGGGCGCAAGGGGATATGGCTACACCTTC. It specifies CASSILRWTGGARGYGYTF. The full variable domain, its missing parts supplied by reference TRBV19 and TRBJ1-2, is DGGITQSPKYLFRKEGQNVTLSCEQNLNHDAMYWYRQDPGQGLRLIYYSQIVNDFQKGDIAEGYSVSREKKESFPLTVTSAQKNPTAFYLCASSILRWTGGARGYGYTFGSGTRLTVV.

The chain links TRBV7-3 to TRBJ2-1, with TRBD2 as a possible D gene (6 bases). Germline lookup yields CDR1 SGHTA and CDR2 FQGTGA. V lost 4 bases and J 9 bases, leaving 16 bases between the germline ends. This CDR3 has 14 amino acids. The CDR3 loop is CASSSRSGRGEQFF. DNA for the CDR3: TGTGCCAGCAGCTCCCGATCGGGGCGGGGTGAGCAGTTCTTC.

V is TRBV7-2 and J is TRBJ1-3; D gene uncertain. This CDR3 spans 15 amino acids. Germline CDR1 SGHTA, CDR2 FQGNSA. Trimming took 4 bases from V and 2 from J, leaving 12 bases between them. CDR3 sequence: CASSWGGPTGNTIYF. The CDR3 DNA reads TGTGCCAGCAGCTGGGGAGGCCCCACTGGAAACACCATATATTTT.

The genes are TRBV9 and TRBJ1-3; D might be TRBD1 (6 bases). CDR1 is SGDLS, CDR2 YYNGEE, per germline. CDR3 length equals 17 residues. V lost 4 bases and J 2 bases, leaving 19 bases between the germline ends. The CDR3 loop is CASSPRTEHHTGNTIYF. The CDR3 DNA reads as TGTGCCAGCAGCCCAAGGACAGAGCATCACACTGGAAACACCATATATTTT.

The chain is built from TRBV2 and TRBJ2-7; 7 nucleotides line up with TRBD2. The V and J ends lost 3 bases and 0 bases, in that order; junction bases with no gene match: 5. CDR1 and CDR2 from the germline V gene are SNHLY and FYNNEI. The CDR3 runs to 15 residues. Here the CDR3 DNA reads TGTGCCAGCAGTGATGGGAGCGGGAACTCCTACGAGCAGTACTTC. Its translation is CASSDGSGNSYEQYF.

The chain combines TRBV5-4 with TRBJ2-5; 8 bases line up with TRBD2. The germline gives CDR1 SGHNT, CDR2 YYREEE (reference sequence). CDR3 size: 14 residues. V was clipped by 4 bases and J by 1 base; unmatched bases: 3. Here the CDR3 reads CASSLRGAQETQYF. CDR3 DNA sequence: TGTGCCAGCAGCCTGCGGGGGGCCCAAGAGACCCAGTACTTC.

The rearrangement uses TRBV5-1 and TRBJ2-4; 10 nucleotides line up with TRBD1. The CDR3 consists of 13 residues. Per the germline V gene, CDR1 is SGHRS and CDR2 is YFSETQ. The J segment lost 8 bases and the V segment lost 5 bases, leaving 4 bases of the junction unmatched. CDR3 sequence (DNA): TGCGCCAGCAGACGACAGGGGGCGGACATTCAGTACTTC. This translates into CASRRQGADIQYF.

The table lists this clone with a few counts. CDR3 sequence (DNA): TGCGCCAGCAGCTTCGGACAAAACACCGGGGAGCTGTTTTTT. It is translated as CASSFGQNTGELFF. The chain has TRBV5-1 and TRBJ2-2, with D possibly matching TRBD1 (5 bases). Trimming cost V 2 bases and J 2 bases, with 7 bases left between them. Per the germline V gene, CDR1 is SGHRS and CDR2 is YFSETQ. The CDR3 consists of 14 residues.

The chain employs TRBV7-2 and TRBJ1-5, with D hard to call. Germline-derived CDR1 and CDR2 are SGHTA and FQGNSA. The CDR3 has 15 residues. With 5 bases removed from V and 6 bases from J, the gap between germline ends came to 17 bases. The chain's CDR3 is CASSGGFDFGQPQHF. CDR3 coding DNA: TGTGCCAGCAGCGGCGGGTTCGATTTTGGTCAGCCCCAGCATTTT.

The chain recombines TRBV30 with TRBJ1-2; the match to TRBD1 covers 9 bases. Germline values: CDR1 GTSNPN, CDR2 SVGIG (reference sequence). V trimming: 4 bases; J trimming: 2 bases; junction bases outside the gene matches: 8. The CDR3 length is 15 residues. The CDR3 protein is CAWNRGTGKNYGYTF. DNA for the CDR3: TGTGCCTGGAACAGAGGGACAGGGAAGAACTATGGCTACACCTTC. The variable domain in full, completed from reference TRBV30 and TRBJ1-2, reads SQTIHQWPATLVQPVGSPLSLECTVEGTSNPNLYWYRQAAGRGLQLLFYSVGIGQISSEVPQNLSASRPQDRQFILSSKKLLLSDSGFYLCAWNRGTGKNYGYTFGSGTRLTVV.

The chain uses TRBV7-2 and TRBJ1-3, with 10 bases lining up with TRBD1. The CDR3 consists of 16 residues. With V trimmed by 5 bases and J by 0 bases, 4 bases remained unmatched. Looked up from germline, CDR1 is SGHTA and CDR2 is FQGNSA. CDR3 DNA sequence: TGTGCCAGCAGCCGGGGGGACAGGGGCTCTGGAAACACCATATATTTT. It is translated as CASSRGDRGSGNTIYF.

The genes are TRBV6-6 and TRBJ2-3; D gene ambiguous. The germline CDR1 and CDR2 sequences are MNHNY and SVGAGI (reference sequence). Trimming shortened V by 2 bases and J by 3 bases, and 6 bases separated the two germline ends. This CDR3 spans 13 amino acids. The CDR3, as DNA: TGTGCCAGCAGTTACGACTCGACAGATACGCAGTATTTT. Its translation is CASSYDSTDTQYF.

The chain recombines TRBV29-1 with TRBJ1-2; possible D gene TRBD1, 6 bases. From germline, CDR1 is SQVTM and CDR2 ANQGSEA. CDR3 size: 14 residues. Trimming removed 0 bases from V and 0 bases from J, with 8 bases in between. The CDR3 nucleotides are TGCAGCGTTGAAGACAGGGGAGCTAACTATGGCTACACCTTC. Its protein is CSVEDRGANYGYTF.

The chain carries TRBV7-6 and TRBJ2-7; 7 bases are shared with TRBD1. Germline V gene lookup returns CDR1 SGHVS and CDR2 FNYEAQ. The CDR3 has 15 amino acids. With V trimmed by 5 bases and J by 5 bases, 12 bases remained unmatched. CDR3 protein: CASSERPTGFNEQYF. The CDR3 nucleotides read TGTGCCAGCAGCGAGAGACCGACAGGGTTTAACGAGCAGTACTTC.

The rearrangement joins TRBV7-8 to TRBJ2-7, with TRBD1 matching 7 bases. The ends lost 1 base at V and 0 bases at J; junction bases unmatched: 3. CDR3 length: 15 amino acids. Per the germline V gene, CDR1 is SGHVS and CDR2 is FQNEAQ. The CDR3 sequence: CASSLGQGVSYEQYF. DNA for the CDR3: TGTGCCAGCAGCTTAGGGCAGGGGGTCTCCTACGAGCAGTACTTC. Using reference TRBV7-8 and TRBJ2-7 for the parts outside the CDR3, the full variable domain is GAGVSQSPRYKVAKRGQDVALRCDPISGHVSLFWYQQALGQGPEFLTYFQNEAQLDKSGLPSDRFFAERPEGSVSTLKIQRTQQEDSAVYLCASSLGQGVSYEQYFGPGTRLTVT.

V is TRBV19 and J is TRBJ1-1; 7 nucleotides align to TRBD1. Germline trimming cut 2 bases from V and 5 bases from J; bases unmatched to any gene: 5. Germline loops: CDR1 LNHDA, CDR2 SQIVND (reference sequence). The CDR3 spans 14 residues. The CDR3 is CASSITGVGTEAFF. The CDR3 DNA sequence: TGTGCCAGTAGTATAACAGGGGTGGGGACTGAAGCTTTCTTT.

The CDR3 region has the DNA TGTGCCAGCAGTTATTTGCGGCAGCCCCATAATTCACCCCTCCACTTT. Translating gives CASSYLRQPHNSPLHF. The chain recombines TRBV6-5 with TRBJ1-6; D gene ambiguous. The CDR3 extends over 16 amino acids. V lost 3 bases, J lost 5 bases, and 14 bases lay in between. In germline, CDR1 is MNHEY, CDR2 SVGAGI.

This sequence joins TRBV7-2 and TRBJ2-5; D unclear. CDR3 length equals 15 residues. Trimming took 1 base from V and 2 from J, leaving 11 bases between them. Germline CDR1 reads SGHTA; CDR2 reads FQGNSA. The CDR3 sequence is CASSLVVAEQETQYF. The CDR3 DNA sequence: TGTGCCAGCAGCTTAGTAGTAGCAGAACAAGAGACCCAGTACTTC.

Here the CDR3 DNA reads TGTGCCAGCAGCCCCAGGGACAGGGGCTACGAGCAGTACTTC. This gives the protein CASSPRDRGYEQYF. This rearrangement joins TRBV9 to TRBJ2-7; TRBD1 matches 10 bases. The CDR3 sequence is 14 residues long. J lost 3 bases, V lost 4 bases, and 4 bases had no gene match. CDR1 is SGDLS and CDR2 is YYNGEE in the germline V gene.

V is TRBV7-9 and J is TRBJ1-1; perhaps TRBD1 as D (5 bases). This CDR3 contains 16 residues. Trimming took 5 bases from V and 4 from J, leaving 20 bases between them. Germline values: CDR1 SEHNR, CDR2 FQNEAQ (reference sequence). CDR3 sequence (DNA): TGTGCCAGCAGCGGGGGGGGGAGCAGGGCACTCACTGAAGCTTTCTTT. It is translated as CASSGGGSRALTEAFF.

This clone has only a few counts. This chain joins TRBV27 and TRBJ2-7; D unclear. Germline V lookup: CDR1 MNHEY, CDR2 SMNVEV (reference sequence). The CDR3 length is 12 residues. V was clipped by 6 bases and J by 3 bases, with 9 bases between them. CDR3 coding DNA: TGTGCCAGCAGAGGTAGCTACTACGAGCAGTACTTC. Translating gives CASRGSYYEQYF.